One and the same sample provided the 9 T cell receptor beta chains below, sequenced in a study of Graves' ophthalmopathy and Graves' hyperthyroidism listed by TCRdb under 2018. The sample was run on an Illumina HiSeq 2000. For repertoire sequencing, the TCR beta CDR3 regions were amplified from RNA transcripts. A first-round RT-PCR used HTBI primers with the Qiagen OneStep RT-PCR kit, followed by a second-round multiplex PCR, size selection and purification. The public reads were reprocessed in TCRdb via fastp at Q25 and MiXCR, keeping in-frame beta chains. Identical CDR3 protein sequences are pooled into one entry, listed with their most common genes and DNA. This sample holds hundreds of thousands of distinct CDR3 sequences; 35% to 45% were observed only once. The top ten constitute under 3.5% of the sample. The specimen sequenced was peripheral blood. The receptor set was obtained from an adult man with Graves' ophthalmopathy.

This sequence joins TRBV19 and TRBJ1-2, with 7 positions matching TRBD1. The J segment lost 8 bases and the V segment lost 7 bases, leaving 4 bases of the junction unmatched. Germline V gives CDR1 LNHDA, CDR2 SQIVND (reference sequence). The CDR3 has 11 amino acids. The DNA for the CDR3 is TGTGCCAGTATACCGGGACAGGGCTACACCTTC. Its translation: CASIPGQGYTF.

This chain joins TRBV4-3 and TRBJ2-7, with a possible D match to TRBD2 (6 bases). This CDR3 is 15 amino acids long. The germline gives CDR1 LGHNA, CDR2 YSLEER. Trimming removed 0 bases at V and 1 base at J, with 10 bases between. CDR3 sequence (DNA): TGCGCCAGCAGCCAAGATCGCCGGGGGTCCTACGAGCAGTACTTC. Amino acids: CASSQDRRGSYEQYF.

The V and J genes are TRBV7-9 and TRBJ2-5, with 8 nucleotides matching TRBD1. TRBJ2-1 matches the DNA end more closely, so the J call is doubtful. Germline values: CDR1 SEHNR, CDR2 FQNEAQ (reference sequence). This CDR3 comprises 14 residues. CDR3 protein: CASSWGQEGNEQFF. CDR3 sequence (DNA): TGTGCCAGCAGCTGGGGACAGGAAGGGAATGAGCAGTTCTTC.

There are many counts of this clonotype. V and J are TRBV10-3 and TRBJ2-5; TRBD2 is a possible D gene (6 bases). The CDR3 is 15 amino acids. V was trimmed by 10 bases and J by 3 bases, leaving 21 bases between them. Germline V gene sequence: CDR1 ENHRY, CDR2 SYGVKD. The CDR3 DNA follows: TGTGCCAGCACCACAACGGGAACGGGAGAAGAGACCCAGTACTTC. Translated, it gives CASTTTGTGEETQYF.

This clonotype showed up many times. This rearrangement joins TRBV24-1 to TRBJ1-4; D gene unclear. From germline, CDR1 is KGHDR and CDR2 SFDVKD. The CDR3 is 14 amino acids. V was pared by 3 bases and J by 4 bases, with 8 bases between. The CDR3 loop is CATSDPRNNEKLFF. In nucleotides, the CDR3 is TGTGCCACCAGTGATCCCAGAAATAATGAAAAACTGTTTTTT.

This clonotype was counted at least ten times. The rearrangement joins TRBV12-3 or TRBV12-4 to TRBJ1-4; 11 bases are a match to TRBD1. The V and J ends lost 5 bases and 6 bases, in that order; junction bases with no gene match: 2. The CDR3 sequence is 14 residues long. CDR3 region: CASSPGQGDEKLFF. CDR3 bases: TGTGCCAGCAGTCCGGGACAGGGGGATGAAAAACTGTTTTTT.

This clonotype has a count of ten or more. This chain joins TRBV7-2 and TRBJ2-7; perhaps TRBD1 as D (5 bases). V lost 1 base to trimming and J lost 5 bases, with 9 bases between them. Germline lookup yields CDR1 SGHTA and CDR2 FQGNSA. The CDR3 sequence is 13 residues long. CDR3 protein: CASSLGQGNEQYF. The CDR3 bases are TGTGCCAGCAGCTTAGGGCAGGGTAACGAGCAGTACTTC.

The chain is built from TRBV29-1 and TRBJ1-2; no firm D call. Germline CDR1 and CDR2: SQVTM and ANQGSEA. Trimming pared 7 bases from V and 12 bases from J, leaving 12 bases between. The CDR3 contains 9 residues. The CDR3 here is CSGASAHTF. Here the CDR3 DNA reads TGCAGCGGCGCGTCGGCGCACACCTTC.

Notes on this clonotype: As the CDR3 is not closed by the conserved phenylalanine or tryptophan, this likely results from a read error. CDR3 region: CASSLGGRDVSGANVLTL. The CDR3 DNA sequence: TGCGCCAGCAGCCTGGGGGGAAGGGATGTCTCTGGGGCCAACGTCCTGACTCTC. The V call is TRBV4-3, the J call TRBJ2-6, with a tentative D call TRBD2 (6 bases). Germline V gene sequence: CDR1 LGHNA, CDR2 YSLEER. The CDR3 spans 18 residues. Trimming stripped 4 bases from V and 0 bases from J, with 16 bases between.